Each of the 13 T cell receptor beta chains below was sequenced from the same sample in a study of identical twins (dated by TCRdb to the mid-2010s). The library was built by means of 5' RACE. Sequencing used an Illumina HiSeq 2000. TCRdb trimmed public reads at Q25 via fastp, called clones via MiXCR and kept in-frame beta chains. Identical CDR3 protein sequences are pooled into one entry, listed with their most common genes and DNA. The sample table holds a few hundred thousand distinct CDR3 sequences, of which 10% to 15% were seen once. The top ten constitute 7.2% of the sample. In addition, the sample was reused for a study of yellow fever vaccine responses in identical twins.

Sequenced: CD8+ T cells sorted from blood. Receptors were obtained from a woman aged 18 to 35 in good health.

Ten or more counts support this clonotype. V and J are TRBV11-2 and TRBJ2-5; D call uncertain. V lost 0 bases, J lost 4 bases, and 12 bases lay in between. Looked up from germline, CDR1 is SGHAT and CDR2 is FQNNGV. This CDR3 region has 15 residues. The CDR3 coding sequence is TGTGCCAGCAGCTTAGATCTCGCCCGAGGAGAGACCCAGTACTTC. As protein: CASSLDLARGETQYF.

This clonotype was counted between two and nine times. The chain carries TRBV2 and TRBJ1-1; D not resolved. Germline values: CDR1 SNHLY, CDR2 FYNNEI. V was shortened by 3 bases and J by 1 base, with 6 bases between the two germline ends. The CDR3 sequence is 13 residues long. CDR3 DNA: TGTGCCAGCAGTGAGGTGGAGAACACTGAAGCTTTCTTT. Translated: CASSEVENTEAFF.

The V and J genes are TRBV7-9 and TRBJ2-1; the match to TRBD2 covers 9 bases. The CDR3 is 15 residues long. Germline lookup yields CDR1 SEHNR and CDR2 FQNEAQ (reference sequence). V lost 5 bases, J lost 3 bases, and 5 bases stayed unmatched. CDR3 sequence (DNA): TGTGCCAGCAGCGGGACTAGCTGGTACTACAATGAGCAGTTCTTC. Its translation is CASSGTSWYYNEQFF.

The CDR3 reads CASRRDREVDNEQFF. The CDR3 DNA reads TGTGCCAGCAGACGGGACAGGGAGGTGGACAATGAGCAGTTCTTC. The genes are TRBV3-1 and TRBJ2-1; 9 positions match TRBD1. The CDR3 is made up of 15 amino acids. Looked up from germline, CDR1 is LGHDT and CDR2 is YNNKEL (reference sequence). J gave up 5 bases and V 6 bases, and 8 bases lay outside the gene matches.

This clonotype has a count of ten or more. The rearrangement joins TRBV7-8 to TRBJ2-1; tentative D call: TRBD2 (6 bases). Germline CDR1 SGHVS, CDR2 FQNEAQ. The ends were cut back, 1 base at V and 1 base at J, with 17 bases in the middle. CDR3 size: 18 residues. The CDR3 nucleotides read TGTGCCAGCAGCTTAGATTTTACGGGAGTTGGATCCTACAATGAGCAGTTCTTC. Encoded protein: CASSLDFTGVGSYNEQFF.

The rearrangement links TRBV25-1 to TRBJ2-5; 7 bases map to TRBD2. V gave up 4 bases and J gave up 4 bases; unmatched junction bases: 9. This CDR3 is built from 15 residues. Germline V gene lookup returns CDR1 MGHDK and CDR2 SYGVNS. The CDR3 nucleotides read TGTGCCAGCAGTGCGTCGTGGGACTATCGAGAGACCCAGTACTTC. Its translation: CASSASWDYRETQYF.

This clonotype came up many times. The V call is TRBV12-3 or TRBV12-4, the J call TRBJ2-4; D not certain. The CDR3 length is 12 residues. Trimming removed 4 bases from V and 8 bases from J, with 9 bases in between. The CDR3 reads CASSSQPDIQYF. CDR3 DNA sequence: TGTGCCAGCAGTTCACAGCCGGACATTCAGTACTTC.

V gene TRBV15 combines with J gene TRBJ2-2; D is possibly TRBD2 (7 bases). V was shortened by 0 bases and J by 3 bases, with 11 bases between the two germline ends. The germline V gene encodes CDR1 LNHNV and CDR2 YYDKDF (reference sequence). The CDR3 is made up of 16 amino acids. The CDR3 sequence is CATSREGGGDTGELFF. The DNA of the CDR3 is TGTGCCACCAGCAGAGAAGGAGGGGGGGACACCGGGGAGCTGTTTTTT.

The chain uses TRBV28 and TRBJ2-1, with 8 positions matching TRBD2. The CDR3 sequence is 12 residues long. The germline CDR1 and CDR2 sequences are MDHEN and SYDVKM. Unmatched junction bases numbered 7, after V lost 8 bases and J lost 10 bases. The CDR3 loop is CASRRGGWEQFF. The CDR3 DNA is TGTGCCAGCCGCCGCGGGGGGTGGGAGCAGTTCTTC.

The rearrangement uses TRBV28 and TRBJ2-7; 11 bases match TRBD1. J lost 4 bases, V lost 5 bases, and 7 bases had no gene match. The germline V gene encodes CDR1 MDHEN and CDR2 SYDVKM. The CDR3 has 15 amino acids. CDR3: CASSAGQGAGYEQYF. The CDR3 coding sequence is TGTGCCAGCAGTGCAGGACAGGGGGCAGGATACGAGCAGTACTTC.

The V and J genes are TRBV11-2 and TRBJ2-7; TRBD1 might be the D (6 bases). V was trimmed by 0 bases and J by 4 bases, leaving 13 bases between them. CDR1 SGHAT and CDR2 FQNNGV come from the germline V gene. The CDR3 has 15 amino acids. CDR3 DNA sequence: TGTGCCAGCAGCTTAGATGACAGGACAAGATACGAGCAGTACTTC. Its protein product is CASSLDDRTRYEQYF.

This clonotype was counted between two and nine times. V gene TRBV4-1 combines with J gene TRBJ2-3, with 7 bases lining up with TRBD2. The CDR3 extends over 14 amino acids. Trimming at V came to 2 bases and at J to 6 bases, leaving 5 bases not matched to a gene. Germline V gene lookup returns CDR1 MGHRA and CDR2 YSYEKL. The CDR3 nucleotides are TGCGCCAGCAGCCAAAGCCGGGGGGTGGATACGCAGTATTTT. It is translated as CASSQSRGVDTQYF.

This clonotype occurred a few times. The chain couples TRBV6-5 to TRBJ2-7; 9 bases match TRBD1. Losses at the gene ends were 0 bases for V and 4 bases for J; bases not matched to a gene: 4. Germline V gives CDR1 MNHEY, CDR2 SVGAGI. The CDR3 has 15 amino acids. The CDR3 loop is CASSYSQGAVYEQYF. CDR3 bases: TGTGCCAGCAGTTACTCACAGGGGGCAGTTTACGAGCAGTACTTC.